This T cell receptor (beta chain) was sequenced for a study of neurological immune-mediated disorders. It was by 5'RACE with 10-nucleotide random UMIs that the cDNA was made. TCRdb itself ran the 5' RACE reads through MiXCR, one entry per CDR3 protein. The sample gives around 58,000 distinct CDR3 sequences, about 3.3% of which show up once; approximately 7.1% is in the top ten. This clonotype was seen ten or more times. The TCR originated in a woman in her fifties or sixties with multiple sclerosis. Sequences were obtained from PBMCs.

The chain's CDR3 is CAISGTSGGPISYNEQFF. Written as DNA, the CDR3 is TGTGCCATCAGTGGGACTAGCGGGGGGCCCATCTCCTACAATGAGCAGTTCTTC. This chain uses TRBV10-3 with TRBJ2-1, with TRBD2 identical over 14 bases. Germline loops: CDR1 ENHRY, CDR2 SYGVKD. This CDR3 is 18 amino acids long. Trimming removed 4 bases from V and 0 bases from J; junction bases left unmatched: 5.